The T cell receptor (beta chain) under discussion was sequenced for a study of beta chain features in type 1 diabetes. About the research overall: Age, gender, cell numbers and subset yield matched between patients and controls. Study-wide results and limits: A moderate, significant TCRB CDR3 shortening appeared in type 1 diabetes across four CD4+ subsets. There was no resolution here of whether HLA type influences TCRB rearrangement. Within the patient group, naive, central memory and Treg TCRB repertoires appeared more similar to each other than within healthy donors. PCR might show a preference for shorter templates, equally across patients and controls.

As concerns this clone: Its antigen is unidentified. One junction end does not reproduce the germline sequence, and a read error may be involved.

The isolated RNA, all of it, was reverse transcribed, so expressed TCRB transcripts were what got sequenced. Repertoires were generated with immunoSEQ multiplex PCR, while TCRdb's copy carries only in-frame clones and drops some. Of about 300,000 clones listed, approximately 13% were seen once; the top ten hold over 0.014%. Looked up from germline, CDR1 is MNHNY and CDR2 is SVGAGI (reference sequence). The CDR3 has 12 residues. This clonotype was sampled from a woman aged 18 to 35 with type 1 diabetes. The chain recombines TRBV6-6 with TRBJ2-5, with no clear D. Sequencing was performed on naive CD4+ T cells from blood. CDR3 nucleotide sequence: TGTGCCAGCAGTTACTCCCTAGGCTTCTGGGACTTC. This encodes CASSYSLGFWDF.